This T cell receptor beta chain comes out of a study of blood T cell repertoires in COVID-19 (dated by TCRdb to 2019 to 2021). Looking at the study overall: Samples from collaborators originated in the United States, Italy and Spain and spanned both the acute and convalescent phases of COVID-19. The material from the prospective study consisted of cDNA or gDNA derived from T cells, B-cell-depleted T cells, or PBMCs. The dataset comprised deeply sampled blood TCRbeta repertoires from subjects exposed to, actively infected with, or recovered from COVID-19. A freely available public database, intended as a resource for researchers studying the immune response to SARS-CoV-2, is where the repertoires were released. Samples were obtained from the ongoing ImmuneRACE study (first 160 participants) and from about 1,300 subjects provided by 6 global collaborators. The sample metadata nearly always contained a de-identified subject ID, COVID-19 status, age in years and sex. Where HLA class I and class II types were available, the types were taken from metadata supplied by the sample provider, not from assay-based typing.

Whole blood was collected in K2EDTA tubes by collaborating institutions according to the institutions' own protocols. For TCRbeta analysis, collaborators shipped samples in one of three forms: frozen whole blood, isolated PBMCs, or DNA extracted from either of those sample types. Paper-wide results and their limitations: How much clinical and demographic metadata was included differed by source and by participant, and the metadata was provided uncurated.

TCRbeta CDR3 regions were amplified from genomic DNA using the immunoSEQ Assay, a bias-controlled multiplex PCR. Regarding the original processing steps: Nucleated cell counts per sample were estimated from amplification of reference gene primers within the assay. To quantify the absolute abundance of each unique TCRbeta CDR3 rearrangement, sequence reads were collapsed and filtered. For each sample, productive Simpson clonality was calculated as the square root of Simpson's diversity index over productive rearrangements. TCRdb mirrors the immuneACCESS table, restricted to in-frame sequences. Some clones are absent from its copies; in checked studies, under half trace to an unresolved V gene, and the reason for the others is unknown. V and J calls plus clone size are reproduced from that table; the DNA served to infer D and trimming. The sample profile shows about 140,000 clones; less than 85% of them were found once. The top ten constitute 6% to 7.5% of the sample.

This clone was observed once. Its antigen is unknown. No clone much larger than this one lies a single base away; base qualities are absent. Taken from the germline V gene, the CDR1 and CDR2 loops are SGHAT and FQNNGV. V loses 5 bases, J loses 3 bases, and the germline ends lie 13 bases apart. The CDR3 numbers 14 residues from cysteine through phenylalanine. Only the CDR3 portion is preserved as DNA: 42 bases, with reading frame beginning at the first base. Sequencing used peripheral blood. The source is a human donor in a cohort sampled during active COVID-19. The chain is assembled from TRBV11-2 and TRBJ1-2; TRBD1 is a possible D gene, resting on 5 matching bases. The DNA is as follows: TGTGCCAGCAGCGGGGGGTCCAGGTACTATGGCTACACCTTC. Its translation reads: CASSGGSRYYGYTF.